This record looks at one T cell receptor (beta chain) sequence and its context. Its antigen remains unidentified. The PCR ran on 60 Vbeta and 13 Jbeta primers. The protocol was immunoSEQ multiplex PCR, while the TCRdb copy is restricted to in-frame clones and leaves out a portion. The sample lists 150,000 to 200,000 clones; 75% to 80% were seen once. This sample was included in a study of cytomegalovirus exposure and HLA in healthy donors. Study-wide results and caveats: Later, an analysis showed that TCR beta chains associated with HLA were more clonally expanded than others that were equally common.

Sequenced input: PBMCs. This sequence originates from a man between 40 and 49 years old in good health and CMV-seropositive.

CDR3 sequence: CASSLSDRGREKLFF. CDR3 DNA: TGTGCCAGCAGCTTGTCCGACAGGGGGCGTGAAAAACTGTTTTTT. This chain connects TRBV11-3 to TRBJ1-4; 10 bases are shared with TRBD1. CDR3 length equals 15 residues. V was pared by 3 bases and J by 7 bases, with 5 bases of the junction left unmatched. In germline, CDR1 is SGHNT, CDR2 YENEEA.